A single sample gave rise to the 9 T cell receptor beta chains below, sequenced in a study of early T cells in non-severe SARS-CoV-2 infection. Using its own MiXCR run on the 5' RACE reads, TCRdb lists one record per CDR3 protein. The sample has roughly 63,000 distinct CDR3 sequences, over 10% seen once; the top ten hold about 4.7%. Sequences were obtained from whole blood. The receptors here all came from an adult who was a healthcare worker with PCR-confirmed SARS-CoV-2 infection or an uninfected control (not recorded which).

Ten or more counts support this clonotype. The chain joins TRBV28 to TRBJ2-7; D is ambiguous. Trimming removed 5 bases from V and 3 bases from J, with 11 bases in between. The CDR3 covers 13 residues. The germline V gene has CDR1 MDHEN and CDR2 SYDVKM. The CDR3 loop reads CASSPPPYYEQYF. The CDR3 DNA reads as TGTGCCAGCAGTCCCCCACCGTACTACGAGCAGTACTTC.

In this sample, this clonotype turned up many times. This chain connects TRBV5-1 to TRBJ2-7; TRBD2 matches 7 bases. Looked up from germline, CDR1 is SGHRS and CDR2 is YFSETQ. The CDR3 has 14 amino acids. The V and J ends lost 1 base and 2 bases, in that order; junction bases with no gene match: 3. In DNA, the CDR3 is TGCGCCAGCAGCTTGTACGGGGGGACCTACGAGCAGTACTTC. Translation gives CASSLYGGTYEQYF.

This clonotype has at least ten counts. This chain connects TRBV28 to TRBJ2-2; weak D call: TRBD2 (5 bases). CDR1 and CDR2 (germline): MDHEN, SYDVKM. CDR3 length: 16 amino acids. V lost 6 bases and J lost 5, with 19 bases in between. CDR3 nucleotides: TGTGCCAGCAGCACTTGGGCGGACTTAGGGACCGGGGAGCTGTTTTTT. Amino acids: CASSTWADLGTGELFF.

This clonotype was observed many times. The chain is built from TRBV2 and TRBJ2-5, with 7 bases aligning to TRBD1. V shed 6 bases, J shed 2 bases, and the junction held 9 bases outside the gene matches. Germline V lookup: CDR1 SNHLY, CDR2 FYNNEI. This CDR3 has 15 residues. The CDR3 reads CASRGMDRPQETQYF. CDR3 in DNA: TGTGCCAGCAGGGGAATGGACAGGCCTCAAGAGACCCAGTACTTC.

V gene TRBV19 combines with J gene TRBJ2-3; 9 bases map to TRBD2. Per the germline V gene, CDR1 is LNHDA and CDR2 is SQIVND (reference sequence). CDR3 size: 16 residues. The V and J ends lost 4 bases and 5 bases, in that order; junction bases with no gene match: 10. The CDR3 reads CASSTGTSHVLDTQYF. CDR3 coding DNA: TGTGCCAGTAGTACGGGGACTAGCCACGTGTTAGATACGCAGTATTTT.

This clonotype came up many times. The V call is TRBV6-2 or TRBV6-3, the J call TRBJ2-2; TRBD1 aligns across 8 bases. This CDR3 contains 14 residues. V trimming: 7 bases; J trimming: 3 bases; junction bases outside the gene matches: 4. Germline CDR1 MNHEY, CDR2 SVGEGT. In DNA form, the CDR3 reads TGTGCCAGCACCAACAGGGGGTACACCGGGGAGCTGTTTTTT. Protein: CASTNRGYTGELFF.

CDR3 protein: CASRLAGGKETQYF. In DNA form, the CDR3 reads TGTGCCAGCAGACTAGCGGGGGGGAAAGAGACCCAGTACTTC. The rearrangement uses TRBV12-3 or TRBV12-4 and TRBJ2-5, with TRBD2 identical over 13 bases. Trimming took 6 bases from V and 3 from J; bases not matched to a gene: 1. This CDR3 region has 14 residues.

CDR3 region: CASSKVGATELFF. In DNA, the CDR3 is TGTGCCAGCAGCAAAGTGGGGGCCACGGAGCTGTTTTTT. This chain joins TRBV5-5 and TRBJ2-2; a possible D gene is TRBD1 (6 bases). The CDR3 spans 13 residues. Trimming removed 4 bases at V and 10 bases at J, with 14 bases between. Germline V CDR1 and CDR2: SGHKS, YYEKEE (reference sequence).

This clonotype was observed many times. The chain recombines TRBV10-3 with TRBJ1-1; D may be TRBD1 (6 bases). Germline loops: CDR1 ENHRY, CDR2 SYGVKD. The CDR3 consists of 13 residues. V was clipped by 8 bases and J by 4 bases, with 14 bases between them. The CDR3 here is CAISGTLGTEAFF. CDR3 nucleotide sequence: TGTGCCATCTCCGGGACACTAGGCACTGAAGCTTTCTTT.